Listed here are 5 T cell receptor beta chains from one sample, sequenced in a study of T cells in Graves' hyperthyroidism and ophthalmopathy. The investigators amplified TCR beta CDR3 regions from RNA transcripts. First-round RT-PCR with HTBI primers amplified the TCR CDR3 region. Using its own MiXCR run on the multiplex PCR reads, TCRdb lists one record per CDR3 protein. The sample carries fewer than 450,000 distinct CDR3 sequences, approximately 17% recorded once. Material for sequencing was blood. The source of these receptors is a woman in her 30s with Graves' hyperthyroidism that later progressed to Graves' ophthalmopathy.

The gene calls are TRBV3-1 and TRBJ1-1; D unresolved. V was clipped by 5 bases and J by 1 base, with 8 bases between them. CDR1 and CDR2 (germline): LGHDT, YNNKEL (reference sequence). The CDR3 contains 13 residues. The CDR3 DNA follows: TGTGCCAGCAGCACCACAACGAACACTGAAGCTTTCTTT. It translates to CASSTTTNTEAFF.

This clonotype was seen many times. This sequence may be a read error, since a much larger clone differs from it by one base. The CDR3 DNA reads TGTGCCAGCAGTTACAGAGGGGTGAACACTGAAGCTTTCTTT. Translated: CASSYRGVNTEAFF. The chain is built from TRBV6-6 and TRBJ1-1, with D maybe TRBD1 (5 bases). Germline V gene data show CDR1 as MNHNY and CDR2 as SVGAGI (reference sequence). V was cut by 2 bases and J by 0 bases, with 7 bases left in between. The CDR3 is 14 residues long.

This clonotype was picked up a small number of times. The chain recombines TRBV18 with TRBJ1-1; D unresolved. The CDR3 is 13 residues long. Germline V CDR1 and CDR2: KGHSH, LQKENI. V lost 5 bases to trimming and J lost 1 base, with 8 bases between them. This chain's CDR3 is CASSRSPNTEAFF. The CDR3 coding sequence is TGTGCCAGCTCAAGAAGTCCGAACACTGAAGCTTTCTTT.

The chain has TRBV6-1 and TRBJ2-7, with a possible D match to TRBD1 (6 bases). CDR3 size: 14 residues. Per the germline V gene, CDR1 is MNHNS and CDR2 is SASEGT. The ends were cut back, 6 bases at V and 5 bases at J, with 17 bases in the middle. The CDR3 nucleotides are TGTGCCAGCAGCCTCACAGGGTTTTCCAACGAGCAGTACTTC. This translates into CASSLTGFSNEQYF.

This clonotype was seen ten or more times. The chain employs TRBV28 and TRBJ1-1; the match to TRBD1 covers 7 bases. The CDR3 is made up of 14 amino acids. Germline CDR1 reads MDHEN; CDR2 reads SYDVKM. V was pared by 5 bases and J by 5 bases, with 8 bases of the junction left unmatched. CDR3 in amino acids: CASSRMTGRTEAFF. The CDR3 nucleotides are TGTGCCAGCAGTCGAATGACAGGGCGGACTGAAGCTTTCTTT.